A single sample gave rise to the 21 T cell receptor beta chains below, sequenced in a study of T cell responses to AZD1222 COVID-19 vaccine. Method: immunoSEQ multiplex PCR; TCRdb's copy keeps in-frame clones and lacks some. Found here are roughly 130,000 clones, just over 85% of them singletons; the top ten hold approximately 8%. The starting material was peripheral blood, obtained on day 0 of AZD1222 vaccination. The receptor source for this set is an adult in good health.

The rearrangement links TRBV12-3 or TRBV12-4 to TRBJ2-7; no clear D gene. CDR3 length: 13 amino acids. Deletions cut 4 bases from V and 2 bases from J, with 9 bases between. CDR3 bases: TGTGCCAGCAGTTCCATAGTAACCTACGAGCAGTACTTC. Amino acid sequence: CASSSIVTYEQYF.

This clone occurred once. The genes are TRBV24-1 and TRBJ2-7, with TRBD1 as a possible D gene (6 bases). V dropped 4 bases and J dropped 0 bases, with 27 bases sitting between them. Germline CDR1 KGHDR, CDR2 SFDVKD. The length of the CDR3 is 20 residues. The CDR3: CATSDWTEIDRPLYSYEQYF. DNA of the CDR3: TGTGCCACCAGTGACTGGACTGAAATTGACAGGCCCCTATACTCCTACGAGCAGTACTTC.

The J gene is TRBJ1-5, the V gene TRBV5-1, with TRBD1 matching 7 bases. Germline V gene data show CDR1 as SGHRS and CDR2 as YFSETQ. This CDR3 is built from 16 residues. Losses at the gene ends were 3 bases for V and 4 bases for J; bases not matched to a gene: 10. DNA of the CDR3: TGCGCCAGCAGCTCAGGACCCAGGGGGGTTAATCAGCCCCAGCATTTT. Its protein product is CASSSGPRGVNQPQHF. Full variable domain (missing parts from reference TRBV5-1 and TRBJ1-5): KAGVTQTPRYLIKTRGQQVTLSCSPISGHRSVSWYQQTPGQGLQFLFEYFSETQRNKGNFPGRFSGRQFSNSRSEMNVSTLELGDSALYLCASSSGPRGVNQPQHFGDGTRLSIL.

This rearrangement joins TRBV27 to TRBJ2-7, with 7 bases fitting TRBD2. The length of the CDR3 is 18 residues. Trimming took 7 bases from V and 2 from J; bases not matched to a gene: 20. Germline CDR1 MNHEY, CDR2 SMNVEV (reference sequence). CDR3 sequence: CASTLRPPASGSAYEQYF. The DNA of the CDR3 is TGTGCCAGCACCCTTCGACCCCCGGCTAGCGGTTCAGCCTACGAGCAGTACTTC.

J is TRBJ1-2 and V is TRBV15, with D possibly being TRBD1 (6 bases). The CDR3 spans 16 residues. V shed 5 bases and J shed 7 bases, with 23 bases lying between them. The V gene's germline CDR1 is LNHNV and CDR2 YYDKDF (reference sequence). CDR3 DNA: TGTGCCACCAGCCGCCCCTTCTCGGGGGGCAGCTTTGGCTACACCTTC. Its translation: CATSRPFSGGSFGYTF. Variable domain in full (rest from reference TRBV15 and TRBJ1-2): DAMVIQNPRYQVTQFGKPVTLSCSQTLNHNVMYWYQQKSSQAPKLLFHYYDKDFNNEADTPDNFQSRRPNTSFCFLDIRSPGLGDTAMYLCATSRPFSGGSFGYTFGSGTRLTVV.

This clone was detected only once. V gene TRBV6-5 combines with J gene TRBJ2-5; D perhaps matches TRBD1 (5 bases). Germline CDR1 is MNHEY and CDR2 is SVGAGI. V lost 6 bases to trimming and J lost 5 bases, with 13 bases between them. This CDR3 comprises 13 residues. CDR3 amino acids: CASRWAGMETQYF. In nucleotides, the CDR3 is TGTGCCAGCAGGTGGGCAGGGATGGAGACCCAGTACTTC.

This clone has just one count. The V and J genes are TRBV24-1 and TRBJ2-3; no clear D gene. Per the germline V gene, CDR1 is KGHDR and CDR2 is SFDVKD. Trimming stripped 2 bases from V and 8 bases from J, with 10 bases between. The CDR3 extends over 13 amino acids. This CDR3 reads CATSDSNLGTQYF. CDR3 sequence (DNA): TGTGCCACCAGTGATTCGAATTTAGGTACGCAGTATTTT.

Only a few counts were recorded for this clone. The CDR3 nucleotides read TGTGCCACCAGTGACACAACTAAACAGTACTTC. Its protein product is CATSDTTKQYF. The chain is built from TRBV24-1 and TRBJ2-7; no firm D call. CDR3 size: 11 residues. CDR1 and CDR2 (germline): KGHDR, SFDVKD. Between the trimmed V and J ends, which lost 4 bases and 10 bases, there was a span of 10 bases.

The chain carries TRBV28 and TRBJ2-7; 8 positions match TRBD1. The CDR3 has 14 residues. Trimming removed 5 bases from V and 6 bases from J; junction bases left unmatched: 9. The V gene's germline CDR1 is MDHEN and CDR2 SYDVKM. This CDR3 reads CASSPTDRDGEQYF. The CDR3, as DNA: TGTGCCAGCAGTCCCACGGACAGGGACGGCGAGCAGTACTTC.

The table lists this clone with a few counts. CDR3 sequence (DNA): TGTGCCAGCAGTGACGCCTGGACAGGGGGCAATCAGCCCCAGCATTTT. Translating it yields CASSDAWTGGNQPQHF. This chain connects TRBV6-1 to TRBJ1-5, with TRBD1 matching over 9 bases. This CDR3 contains 16 residues. Germline trimming cut 3 bases from V and 2 bases from J; bases unmatched to any gene: 5. Germline values: CDR1 MNHNS, CDR2 SASEGT.

The CDR3 DNA sequence: TGTGCCAGCAGCTCAACGGGACAGGGGGCCTACGAGCAGTACTTC. Encoded protein: CASSSTGQGAYEQYF. The chain joins TRBV5-5 to TRBJ2-7; 11 positions agree with TRBD1. Losses at the gene ends were 3 bases for V and 2 bases for J; bases not matched to a gene: 4. Germline V lookup: CDR1 SGHKS, CDR2 YYEKEE (reference sequence). The CDR3 covers 15 residues.

V gene TRBV19 combines with J gene TRBJ2-3, with TRBD2 identical over 9 bases. This CDR3 is built from 16 residues. Losses at the gene ends were 7 bases for V and 3 bases for J; bases not matched to a gene: 11. From germline, CDR1 is LNHDA and CDR2 SQIVND (reference sequence). The CDR3 protein is CASTPGGRASTDTQYF. The CDR3 DNA reads TGTGCCAGTACACCGGGCGGGAGGGCCTCTACAGATACGCAGTATTTT. Complete variable domain (other parts from reference TRBV19 and TRBJ2-3): DGGITQSPKYLFRKEGQNVTLSCEQNLNHDAMYWYRQDPGQGLRLIYYSQIVNDFQKGDIAEGYSVSREKKESFPLTVTSAQKNPTAFYLCASTPGGRASTDTQYFGPGTRLTVL.

The chain is built from TRBV12-3 or TRBV12-4 and TRBJ1-4; TRBD1 matches at 7 bases. The CDR3 is made up of 13 amino acids. Trimming cost V 7 bases and J 8 bases; bases outside gene matches: 7. CDR3 nucleotides: TGTGCCAGCACGGGACAGCTGGGAGAAAAACTGTTTTTT. It codes for CASTGQLGEKLFF.

This sequence joins TRBV5-1 and TRBJ1-4, with D possibly being TRBD1 (5 bases). With 5 bases removed from V and 6 bases from J, the gap between germline ends came to 23 bases. Germline CDR1 is SGHRS and CDR2 is YFSETQ. The CDR3 has 17 amino acids. The CDR3 reads CASRSLFDVGGDEKLFF. CDR3 sequence (DNA): TGCGCCAGCAGATCCCTGTTTGACGTGGGGGGGGATGAAAAACTGTTTTTT.

The chain carries TRBV2 and TRBJ2-1; 9 bases are a match to TRBD2. V shed 6 bases and J 4 bases; nucleotides not matched to a gene: 7. Looked up from germline, CDR1 is SNHLY and CDR2 is FYNNEI. This CDR3 contains 15 residues. CDR3 residues: CASSVREGSYNEQFF. CDR3 coding DNA: TGTGCCAGCAGCGTGCGGGAGGGGTCTTACAATGAGCAGTTCTTC.

The chain is built from TRBV24-1 and TRBJ2-3, with 9 nucleotides matching TRBD2. The CDR3 is 15 amino acids. The V and J ends lost 7 bases and 0 bases, in that order; junction bases with no gene match: 4. The germline gives CDR1 KGHDR, CDR2 SFDVKD. The CDR3 region has the DNA TGTGCCACCAGCCACACTAGCGGGAGCACAGATACGCAGTATTTT. The encoded protein is CATSHTSGSTDTQYF.

The chain's CDR3 is CASSQGQGDHTQYF. In nucleotides, the CDR3 is TGCGCCAGCAGCCAAGGACAGGGGGACCATACGCAGTATTTT. The V and J genes are TRBV4-3 and TRBJ2-3; 9 bases match TRBD1. V was clipped by 1 base and J by 7 bases; unmatched bases: 3. The CDR3 has 14 residues. Germline CDR1 reads LGHNA; CDR2 reads YSLEER.

J is TRBJ1-2 and V is TRBV3-1 (or the pseudogene TRBV3-2); D not resolved. CDR1 is LGHDT, CDR2 YNNKEL, per germline (reference sequence). V lost 0 bases to trimming and J lost 8 bases, with 4 bases between them. The CDR3 is 11 amino acids. The CDR3 spells CASSQDWGYTF. The CDR3 bases are TGTGCCAGCAGCCAAGACTGGGGCTACACCTTC.

The rearrangement links TRBV9 to TRBJ1-1, with a possible D match to TRBD1 (6 bases). Germline values: CDR1 SGDLS, CDR2 YYNGEE. V was clipped by 3 bases and J by 2 bases, with 14 bases between them. The CDR3 extends over 15 amino acids. DNA of the CDR3: TGTGCCAGCAGCGGGATTTCGACAGGTAACACTGAAGCTTTCTTT. This gives the protein CASSGISTGNTEAFF.

The chain joins TRBV5-1 to TRBJ2-1; tentatively, D is TRBD2 (5 bases). In germline, CDR1 is SGHRS, CDR2 YFSETQ. With 4 bases removed from V and 9 bases from J, the gap between germline ends came to 8 bases. There are 11 residues in the CDR3. CDR3 protein: CASSPEVEQFF. The CDR3 DNA is TGCGCCAGCAGCCCGGAGGTTGAGCAGTTCTTC.

The chain is built from TRBV5-4 and TRBJ2-5; TRBD1 aligns across 7 bases. J lost 4 bases, V lost 2 bases, and 8 bases had no gene match. The CDR3 is 15 residues long. Germline-derived CDR1 and CDR2 are SGHNT and YYREEE (reference sequence). CDR3 nucleotides: TGTGCCAGCAGCTTTGTGAAGGGGGCTGGAGAGACCCAGTACTTC. This gives the protein CASSFVKGAGETQYF.